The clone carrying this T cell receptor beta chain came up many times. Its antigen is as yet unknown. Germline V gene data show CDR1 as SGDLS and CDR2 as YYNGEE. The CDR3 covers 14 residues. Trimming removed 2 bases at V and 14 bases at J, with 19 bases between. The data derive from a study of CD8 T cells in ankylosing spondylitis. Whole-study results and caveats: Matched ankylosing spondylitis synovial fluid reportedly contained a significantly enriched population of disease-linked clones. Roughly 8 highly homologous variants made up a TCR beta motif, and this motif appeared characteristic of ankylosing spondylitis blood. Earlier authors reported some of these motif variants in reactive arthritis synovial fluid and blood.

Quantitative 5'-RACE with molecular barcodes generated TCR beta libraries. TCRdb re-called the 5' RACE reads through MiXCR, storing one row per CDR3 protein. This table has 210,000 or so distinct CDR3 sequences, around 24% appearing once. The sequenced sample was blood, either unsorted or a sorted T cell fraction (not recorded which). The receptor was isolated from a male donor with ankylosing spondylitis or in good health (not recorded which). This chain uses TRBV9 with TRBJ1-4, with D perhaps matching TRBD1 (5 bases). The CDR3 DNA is TGTGCCAGCAGCGTGGACGGGACGCTCGGGGGGCTGTTTTTT. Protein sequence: CASSVDGTLGGLFF. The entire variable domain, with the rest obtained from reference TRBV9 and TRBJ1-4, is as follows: DSGVTQTPKHLITATGQRVTLRCSPRSGDLSVYWYQQSLDQGLQFLIQYYNGEERAKGNILERFSAQQFPDLHSELNLSSLELGDSALYFCASSVDGTLGGLFFGSGTQLSVL.